Listed here are 21 T cell receptor beta chains from one sample, sequenced in a study of shared clonotypes between healthy human individuals. This table comes from immunoSEQ multiplex PCR, and its TCRdb copy is limited to in-frame clones, with some not included. The table has a few million clones, approximately 94% seen once. Specimen: naive CD4+ T cells sorted from blood. Indicated subset: CD45RA+ positively selected. These receptors originate from a man aged 18 to 35 in good health.

The rearrangement uses TRBV28 and TRBJ2-1; 10 nucleotides align to TRBD2. Germline CDR1 and CDR2: MDHEN and SYDVKM. The CDR3 spans 17 residues. With V trimmed by 2 bases and J by 2 bases, 6 bases remained unmatched. Here the CDR3 reads CASSLQGLAGAYNEQFF. CDR3 in DNA: TGTGCCAGCAGTTTACAAGGGCTAGCGGGAGCCTACAATGAGCAGTTCTTC.

The J gene is TRBJ2-3, the V gene TRBV7-2; 12 positions agree with TRBD2. J was trimmed by 4 bases and V by 3 bases; bases with no gene match: 2. Germline lookup yields CDR1 SGHTA and CDR2 FQGNSA. This CDR3 has 15 amino acids. CDR3 region: CASSFGLAGSDTQYF. CDR3 DNA sequence: TGTGCCAGCAGCTTTGGACTAGCGGGATCAGATACGCAGTATTTT.

This chain connects TRBV15 to TRBJ2-7, with a tentative D call TRBD1 (5 bases). This CDR3 contains 14 residues. The ends were cut back, 1 base at V and 2 bases at J, with 9 bases in the middle. CDR1 and CDR2 (germline): LNHNV, YYDKDF (reference sequence). This CDR3 reads CATSRVPGPYEQYF. The CDR3 region has the DNA TGTGCCACCAGCAGAGTGCCAGGGCCCTACGAGCAGTACTTC.

This clone came up once. The CDR3 sequence: CASSIKSWPGTQLSNQPQHF. The CDR3 nucleotides read TGTGCCAGTAGTATCAAATCGTGGCCAGGGACCCAACTTAGCAATCAGCCCCAGCATTTT. This chain connects TRBV19 to TRBJ1-5, with a tentative D call TRBD1 (5 bases). Per the germline V gene, CDR1 is LNHDA and CDR2 is SQIVND (reference sequence). V was shortened by 3 bases and J by 0 bases, with 24 bases between the two germline ends. The CDR3 is 20 amino acids.

This rearrangement joins TRBV6-5 to TRBJ2-2; 7 nucleotides match TRBD2. Trimming took 2 bases from V and 5 from J; bases not matched to a gene: 5. The CDR3 is 15 amino acids. Germline V CDR1 and CDR2: MNHEY, SVGAGI. The CDR3, as DNA: TGTGCCAGCAGTTACGGGGGGGACGTAACCGGGGAGCTGTTTTTT. It specifies CASSYGGDVTGELFF.

This chain joins TRBV6-5 and TRBJ2-5; D is uncertain. CDR3 length: 11 residues. With 7 bases removed from V and 5 bases from J, the gap between germline ends came to 8 bases. Germline V lookup: CDR1 MNHEY, CDR2 SVGAGI. CDR3: CASKGFETQYF. DNA for the CDR3: TGTGCCAGCAAGGGTTTCGAGACCCAGTACTTC.

The V and J genes are TRBV4-1 and TRBJ1-3, with 7 nucleotides matching TRBD1. CDR3 length equals 17 residues. Germline V CDR1 and CDR2: MGHRA, YSYEKL. Trimming cost V 1 base and J 4 bases; bases outside gene matches: 10. The CDR3: CASSQVPTTGAGNTIYF. The CDR3 DNA sequence: TGCGCCAGCAGCCAAGTCCCAACAACAGGGGCGGGAAACACCATATATTTT.

The chain employs TRBV5-1 and TRBJ1-4; no clear D. Between the trimmed V and J ends, which lost 1 base and 4 bases, there was a span of 11 bases. Germline V gives CDR1 SGHRS, CDR2 YFSETQ. The CDR3 runs to 15 residues. The CDR3 spells CASSLRGGINEKLFF. The CDR3 DNA sequence: TGCGCCAGCAGCTTGCGGGGTGGGATTAATGAAAAACTGTTTTTT.

This chain joins TRBV9 and TRBJ2-3, with D unresolved. Germline loops: CDR1 SGDLS, CDR2 YYNGEE. This CDR3 contains 11 residues. Trimming shortened V by 6 bases and J by 0 bases, and 2 bases separated the two germline ends. CDR3 loop: CASTSTDTQYF. Written as DNA, the CDR3 is TGTGCCAGCACCAGCACAGATACGCAGTATTTT.

V and J are TRBV30 and TRBJ1-2; TRBD1 matches at 9 bases. The CDR3 contains 13 residues. V trimming: 5 bases; J trimming: 6 bases; junction bases outside the gene matches: 7. Germline loops: CDR1 GTSNPN, CDR2 SVGIG (reference sequence). For the CDR3, the DNA is TGTGCCTGGGGACAGGGGAGGCCGGATGGCTACACCTTC. It codes for CAWGQGRPDGYTF. Supplemented by reference TRBV30 and TRBJ1-2, the full variable domain reads SQTIHQWPATLVQPVGSPLSLECTVEGTSNPNLYWYRQAAGRGLQLLFYSVGIGQISSEVPQNLSASRPQDRQFILSSKKLLLSDSGFYLCAWGQGRPDGYTFGSGTRLTVV.

CDR3 residues: CASSIRGGTINEKLFF. CDR3 DNA sequence: TGTGCCAGCAGCATTAGGGGAGGGACAATAAATGAAAAACTGTTTTTT. The chain carries TRBV11-2 and TRBJ1-4; TRBD1 might be the D (6 bases). CDR1 and CDR2 from the germline V gene are SGHAT and FQNNGV. The CDR3 has 16 residues. V lost 5 bases and J 5 bases, leaving 18 bases between the germline ends.

V and J are TRBV7-6 and TRBJ2-1, with 11 bases identical to TRBD2. Germline CDR1 is SGHVS and CDR2 is FNYEAQ. The V gene end was trimmed by 5 bases and the J gene end by 7 bases; junction bases not matched to a gene: 22. The CDR3 runs 20 residues. This CDR3 reads CASSPQPVSGGALVLNEQFF. CDR3 coding DNA: TGTGCCAGCAGCCCACAACCCGTTAGCGGGGGGGCTTTAGTATTGAATGAGCAGTTCTTC.

The chain uses TRBV29-1 and TRBJ1-4; D is unresolved. Germline V lookup: CDR1 SQVTM, CDR2 ANQGSEA. V was pared by 4 bases and J by 0 bases, with 6 bases between. The CDR3 spans 13 residues. The CDR3 nucleotides read TGCAGCGTTGTGGCAGCAACTAATGAAAAACTGTTTTTT. Translating it yields CSVVAATNEKLFF.

V and J are TRBV30 and TRBJ1-4; TRBD1 aligns across 7 bases. V shed 5 bases, J shed 8 bases, and the junction held 8 bases outside the gene matches. The germline V gene has CDR1 GTSNPN and CDR2 SVGIG (reference sequence). The CDR3 has 13 amino acids. The CDR3, as DNA: TGTGCCTGGCAGGATCAGGGGGGCGAAAAACTGTTTTTT. This sequence encodes CAWQDQGGEKLFF.

As to this clone: Other DNA variants within this sample encode the same CDR3. The chain recombines TRBV20-1 with TRBJ2-3; D remains unclear. Germline V CDR1 and CDR2: DFQATT, SNEGSKA (reference sequence). The CDR3 is made up of 11 amino acids. The V and J ends lost 6 bases and 5 bases respectively, with 9 bases between them. The CDR3 DNA is TGCAGTGCCACCCCCGGAGATACGCAGTATTTT. Protein sequence: CSATPGDTQYF.

The J gene is TRBJ2-1, the V gene TRBV12-5, with D possibly TRBD1 on 6 matching bases. V was cut by 1 base and J by 8 bases, with 15 bases left in between. The V gene's germline CDR1 is LGHNT and CDR2 FRNRAP. The CDR3 is 15 residues long. The CDR3 nucleotides read TGTGCTAGTGGTTTGGGACAGGCCAAGACCGATGAGCAGTTCTTC. This gives the protein CASGLGQAKTDEQFF.

The gene calls are TRBV4-2 and TRBJ2-3; D gene ambiguous. V lost 4 bases and J lost 6, with 8 bases in between. This CDR3 region has 12 residues. Per germline, CDR1 LGHNA and CDR2 YNFKEQ. The CDR3 loop is CASSPEEDTQYF. CDR3 nucleotides: TGTGCCAGCAGCCCCGAGGAGGATACGCAGTATTTT.

The genes are TRBV9 and TRBJ2-5, with D perhaps TRBD1 or TRBD2 (6 bases each). The CDR3 contains 14 residues. CDR1 is SGDLS, CDR2 YYNGEE, per germline. V was shortened by 1 base and J by 0 bases, with 7 bases between the two germline ends. The CDR3 reads CASSVRGDQETQYF. The CDR3 nucleotides read TGTGCCAGCAGCGTAAGGGGGGACCAAGAGACCCAGTACTTC.

The CDR3 sequence: CASSAPGQVFGYTF. The CDR3 bases are TGTGCCAGCAGCGCTCCCGGACAGGTGTTTGGCTACACCTTC. V usage is TRBV9 and J usage is TRBJ1-2; the match to TRBD1 covers 7 bases. V trimming: 3 bases; J trimming: 7 bases; junction bases outside the gene matches: 9. From germline, CDR1 is SGDLS and CDR2 YYNGEE. The CDR3 length is 14 residues.

The chain uses TRBV5-4 and TRBJ1-2, with D uncertain. Trimming removed 0 bases at V and 8 bases at J, with 17 bases between. In germline, CDR1 is SGHNT, CDR2 YYREEE (reference sequence). The CDR3 sequence is 15 residues long. The CDR3 DNA is TGTGCCAGCAGCTTGGAAGCTGGGAGCGGTTGGGGCTACACCTTC. Its protein product is CASSLEAGSGWGYTF.

V is TRBV6-5 and J is TRBJ2-7, with 9 nucleotides matching TRBD1. CDR3 size: 15 residues. V dropped 0 bases and J dropped 2; count of bases not matched to a gene: 2. The germline CDR1 and CDR2 sequences are MNHEY and SVGAGI. CDR3 in amino acids: CASSYSWTGAYEQYF. In DNA, the CDR3 is TGTGCCAGCAGTTACTCTTGGACAGGGGCCTACGAGCAGTACTTC.